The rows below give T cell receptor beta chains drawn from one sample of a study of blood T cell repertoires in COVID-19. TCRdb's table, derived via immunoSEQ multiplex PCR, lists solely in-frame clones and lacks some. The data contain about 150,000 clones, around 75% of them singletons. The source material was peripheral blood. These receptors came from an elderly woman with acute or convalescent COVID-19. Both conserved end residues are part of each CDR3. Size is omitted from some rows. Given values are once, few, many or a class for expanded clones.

CDR3 protein: CASSPIAGNTGELFF; clone size: .; V gene: TRBV6-6
CDR3 protein: CASSLGGLIHSYEQYF; clone size: .; V gene: TRBV7-2
CDR3 protein: CASSFSLAGASYEQYF; clone size: .; V gene: TRBV5-1
CDR3 protein: CASRGTGNTEAFF; clone size: .; V gene: TRBV25-1
CDR3 protein: CAGRGRSNTEAFF; clone size: .; V gene: TRBV28
CDR3 protein: CASSYEVSTTYEQYF; clone size: .; V gene: TRBV6-6
CDR3 protein: CASSYGQGAEAFF; clone size: .; V gene: TRBV7-6
CDR3 protein: CASSFRTGADEQYF; clone size: .; V gene: TRBV5-1
CDR3 protein: CASSAPARTNYGYTF; clone size: .; V gene: TRBV9
CDR3 protein: CASRRTRQETQYF; clone size: .; V gene: TRBV28
CDR3 protein: CASSPRRGGQETQYF; clone size: .; V gene: TRBV18
CDR3 protein: CASSQGNSGSAYNEQFF; clone size: .; V gene: TRBV4-2
CDR3 protein: CASSLAPGSNYGYTF; clone size: .; V gene: TRBV11-2
CDR3 protein: CASSLGAVTIYEQYF; clone size: .; V gene: TRBV7-6
CDR3 protein: CASGYLAAIASGANVLTF; clone size: once; V gene: TRBV27
CDR3 protein: CASSSHRGQSSGNTIYF; clone size: .; V gene: TRBV7-9
CDR3 protein: CASSLGHGQNTEAFF; clone size: .; V gene: TRBV5-1
CDR3 protein: CASRQGQQNTEAFF; clone size: .; V gene: TRBV28
CDR3 protein: CASRDRGLDYGYTF; clone size: .; V gene: TRBV6-5
CDR3 protein: CATSDGGTDTQYF; clone size: .; V gene: TRBV24-1
CDR3 protein: CASRILAGGNNEQFF; clone size: once; V gene: TRBV2
CDR3 protein: CASSPGSGSYEQYF; clone size: .; V gene: TRBV18